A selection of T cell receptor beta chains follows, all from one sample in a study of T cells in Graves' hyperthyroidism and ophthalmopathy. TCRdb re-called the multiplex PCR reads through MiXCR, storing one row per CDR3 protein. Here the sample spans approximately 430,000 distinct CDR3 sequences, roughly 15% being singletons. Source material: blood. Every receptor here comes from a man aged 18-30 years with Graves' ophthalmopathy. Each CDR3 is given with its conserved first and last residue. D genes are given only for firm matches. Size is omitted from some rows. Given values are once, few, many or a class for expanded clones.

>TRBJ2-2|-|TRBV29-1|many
CSVERLDTGELFF
TGCAGCGTTGAACGGCTAGACACCGGGGAGCTGTTTTTT
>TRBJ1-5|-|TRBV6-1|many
CASGGQAVQPQHF
TGTGCCAGCGGAGGCCAGGCAGTCCAGCCCCAGCATTTT
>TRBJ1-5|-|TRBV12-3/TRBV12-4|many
CASSLAQNQPQHF
TGTGCCAGCAGTTTAGCCCAGAATCAGCCCCAGCATTTT
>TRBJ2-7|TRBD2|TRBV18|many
CASSPLAGGTYEQYF
TGTGCCAGCAGTCCCCTAGCGGGGGGTACCTACGAGCAGTACTTC
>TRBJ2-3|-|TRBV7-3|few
CASSFSHPGTDTQYF
TGTGCCAGCAGCTTCTCTCATCCCGGCACAGATACGCAGTATTTT
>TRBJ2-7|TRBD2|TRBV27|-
CASRGRGGLFSYEQYF
TGTGCCAGCAGGGGGCGGGGGGGCCTTTTCTCCTACGAGCAGTACTTC
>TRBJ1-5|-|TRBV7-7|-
CASSLDGASTDTQHF
TGTGCTAGCAGCTTGGACGGAGCTAGCACAGATACGCAGCATTTT
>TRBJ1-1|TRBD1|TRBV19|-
CASSPQGRTEAFF
TGTGCCAGTAGTCCACAGGGGCGCACTGAAGCTTTCTTT
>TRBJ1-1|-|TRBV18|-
CASSPDSMNTEAFF
TGTGCCAGCTCACCTGACAGTATGAACACTGAAGCTTTCTTT
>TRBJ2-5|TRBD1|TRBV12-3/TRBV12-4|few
CASSRTGGLRETQYF
TGTGCCAGCAGCCGGACAGGGGGATTAAGGGAGACCCAGTACTTC
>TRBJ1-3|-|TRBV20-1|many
CSARDLEGTGNTIYF
TGCAGTGCTAGAGATTTAGAGGGGACTGGAAACACCATATATTTT
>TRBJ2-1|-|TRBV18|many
CASAQTVSSYNEQFF
TGTGCCAGCGCCCAGACGGTTAGCTCCTACAATGAGCAGTTCTTC
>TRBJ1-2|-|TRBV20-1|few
CSASTGQVFGYTF
TGCAGTGCTAGCACCGGGCAGGTCTTCGGCTACACCTTC
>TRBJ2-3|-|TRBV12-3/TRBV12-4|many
CASSRDRVFTDTQYF
TGTGCCAGCAGTCGGGACCGAGTCTTCACAGATACGCAGTATTTT
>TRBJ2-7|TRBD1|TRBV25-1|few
CASWGTGPYEQYF
TGTGCCAGCTGGGGGACAGGGCCCTACGAGCAGTACTTC
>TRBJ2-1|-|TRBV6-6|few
CASSYGLFSYNEQFF
TGTGCCAGCAGTTACGGTCTCTTCTCCTACAATGAGCAGTTCTTC
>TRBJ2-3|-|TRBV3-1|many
CASSQEGEYITDTQYF
TGTGCCAGCAGCCAAGAAGGGGAGTATATAACAGATACGCAGTATTTT
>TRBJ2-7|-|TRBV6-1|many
CASSATGYEQYF
TGTGCCAGCAGTGCCACCGGATACGAGCAGTACTTC
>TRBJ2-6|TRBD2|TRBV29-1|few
CSVDSSGGSGANVLTF
TGCAGCGTTGATTCTAGCGGGGGGTCTGGGGCCAACGTCCTGACTTTC
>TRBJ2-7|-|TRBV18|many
CASSPPVDYEQYF
TGTGCCAGCTCACCACCGGTAGACTACGAGCAGTACTTC
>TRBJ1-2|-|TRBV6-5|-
CASSYAGPDYGYTF
TGTGCCAGCAGTTACGCAGGTCCGGACTATGGCTACACCTTC
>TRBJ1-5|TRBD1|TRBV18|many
CASSPGKDRGQPQHF
TGTGCCAGCTCACCAGGGAAAGACAGGGGGCAGCCCCAGCATTTT
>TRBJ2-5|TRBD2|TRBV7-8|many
CASSAPGLAAEYF
TGTGCCAGCAGCGCCCCGGGACTAGCGGCAGAGTACTTC
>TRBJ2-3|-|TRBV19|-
CASSSDREALSDTQYF
TGTGCCAGTAGCTCCGACAGAGAGGCTCTGTCGGATACGCAGTATTTT
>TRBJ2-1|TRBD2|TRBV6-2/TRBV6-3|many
CASTLRAGAHNEQFF
TGTGCCAGCACCCTCCGAGCGGGGGCCCACAATGAGCAGTTCTTC
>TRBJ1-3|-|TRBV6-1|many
CASSELGLDPGNTIYF
TGTGCCAGCAGTGAATTGGGTCTTGATCCTGGAAACACCATATATTTT
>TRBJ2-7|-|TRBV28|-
CASSLYRVIEQYF
TGTGCCAGCAGTTTATACAGGGTGATCGAGCAGTACTTC
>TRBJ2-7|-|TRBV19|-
CASSIYRDYEQYF
TGTGCCAGTAGTATCTACAGGGATTACGAGCAGTACTTC
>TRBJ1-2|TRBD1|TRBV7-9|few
CASSWTGAGYGYTF
TGTGCCAGCAGCTGGACAGGGGCAGGATATGGCTACACCTTC
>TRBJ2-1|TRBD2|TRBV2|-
CASSREGYEQFF
TGTGCCAGCAGTCGGGAGGGCTACGAGCAGTTCTTC
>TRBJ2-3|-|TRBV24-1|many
CATSDFGTGTDTQYF
TGTGCCACCAGTGACTTCGGGACCGGCACAGATACGCAGTATTTT
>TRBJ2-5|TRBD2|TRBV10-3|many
CAISELAGSETQYF
TGTGCCATCAGTGAACTAGCGGGTAGTGAGACCCAGTACTTC
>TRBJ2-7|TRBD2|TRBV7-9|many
CASSVASGTSSYEQYF
TGTGCCAGCAGCGTCGCCTCCGGGACTAGCTCCTACGAGCAGTACTTC
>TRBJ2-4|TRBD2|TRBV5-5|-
CASSPGAGGEGNIQYF
TGTGCCAGCAGCCCTGGAGCGGGGGGAGAGGGAAACATTCAGTACTTC
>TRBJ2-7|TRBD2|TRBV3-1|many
CASSQDSGNSYEQYF
TGTGCCAGCAGCCAGGATAGCGGGAACTCCTACGAGCAGTACTTC
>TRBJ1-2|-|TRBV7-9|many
CASSPVGYTF
TGTGCCAGCAGCCCCGTTGGCTACACCTTC
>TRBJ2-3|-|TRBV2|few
CASKEQGGGTDTQYF
TGTGCCAGCAAAGAACAGGGGGGGGGAACAGATACGCAGTATTTT
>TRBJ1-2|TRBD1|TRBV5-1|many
CASSKRQGATDYTF
TGCGCCAGCAGCAAAAGACAGGGGGCTACGGACTACACCTTC
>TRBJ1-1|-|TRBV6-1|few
CASSSLRMNTEAFF
TGTGCCAGCAGTTCCCTCCGTATGAACACTGAAGCTTTCTTT
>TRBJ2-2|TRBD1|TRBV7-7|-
CASSLTQGTGELFF
TGTGCTAGCAGCTTAACACAGGGGACCGGGGAGCTGTTTTTT
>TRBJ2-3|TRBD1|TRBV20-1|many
CSVSPLQGSTDTQYF
TGCAGTGTTTCCCCCTTACAGGGGAGCACAGATACGCAGTATTTT
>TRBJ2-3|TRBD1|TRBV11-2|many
CASSSLTGGTDTQYF
TGTGCCAGCAGCTCACTCACAGGGGGTACAGATACGCAGTATTTT
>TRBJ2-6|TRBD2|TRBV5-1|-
CASLGATSPSGANVLTF
TGCGCCAGCCTGGGAGCGACTAGCCCATCTGGGGCCAACGTCCTGACTTTC
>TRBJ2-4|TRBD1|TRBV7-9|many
CASSLPPDRASPVAKNIQYF
TGTGCCAGCAGCTTACCCCCCGACAGGGCATCCCCCGTAGCCAAAAACATTCAGTACTTC
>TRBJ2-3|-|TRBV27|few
CASGRTPSTDTQYF
TGTGCCAGCGGAAGGACACCTAGCACAGATACGCAGTATTTT
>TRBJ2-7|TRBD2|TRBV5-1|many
CASSSSSGSSYEQYF
TGCGCCAGCAGCTCGTCCAGCGGGAGCTCCTACGAGCAGTACTTC
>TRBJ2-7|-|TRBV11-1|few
CASSLARITHEQYF
TGTGCCAGCAGCTTAGCTAGGATCACCCACGAGCAGTACTTC
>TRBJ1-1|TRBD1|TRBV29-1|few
CSVAQGVNTEAFF
TGCAGCGTTGCCCAGGGGGTGAACACTGAAGCTTTCTTT